The 10 T cell receptor beta chains below all came from one sample that was sequenced in a study of blood T cells in healthy people across ages. Then a second PCR, running roughly 7 to 12 cycles, was carried out with a sample-barcoded 5' primer and a J-beta primer mix. TCRdb redid the calling of the 5' RACE reads with MiXCR, one entry per CDR3 protein. The data contain approximately 820,000 distinct CDR3 sequences, roughly 44% of them seen just once; the ten biggest clones take up approximately 20%. Sequencing used blood. The receptors shown here come from a man aged 55 to 70 in good health.

In its sample, this clonotype was seen a few times. This chain joins TRBV3-1 and TRBJ2-1, with D possibly matching TRBD1 (6 bases). The germline V and J ends were trimmed by 3 bases and 6 bases, with 12 bases remaining between them. The CDR3 is 14 residues long. From germline, CDR1 is LGHDT and CDR2 YNNKEL (reference sequence). The CDR3: CASSHNQGSNEQFF. DNA for the CDR3: TGTGCCAGCAGCCACAACCAGGGGAGCAATGAGCAGTTCTTC.

This clonotype was detected a few times. The V gene is TRBV24-1, the J gene TRBJ2-1; 8 bases are shared with TRBD2. The V gene's germline CDR1 is KGHDR and CDR2 SFDVKD. There are 17 residues in the CDR3. J was trimmed by 7 bases and V by 9 bases; bases with no gene match: 19. The CDR3 coding sequence is TGTGCCACCGCTGATCCGCGGGCGGGGGGAATTTTAAATGAGCAGTTCTTC. Its protein is CATADPRAGGILNEQFF.

This clonotype was counted between two and nine times. One end of the junction is discordant with germline, which a read error may explain. This chain joins TRBV12-3 or TRBV12-4 and TRBJ2-7; D remains unclear. The CDR3 spans 13 residues. The CDR3, as DNA: TGCACCAGCAGTTTAACAGCTTCCTACGAGCAGTACTTC. Translated, it gives CTSSLTASYEQYF.

V is TRBV7-9 and J is TRBJ2-5; the match to TRBD1 covers 10 bases. This CDR3 is built from 14 residues. Trimming took 7 bases from V and 5 from J; bases not matched to a gene: 7. Germline CDR1 reads SEHNR; CDR2 reads FQNEAQ (reference sequence). The CDR3 DNA is TGTGCCAGCAACCTGGGACAGGGGTCGGAGACCCAGTACTTC. Its protein product is CASNLGQGSETQYF.

This clonotype showed up just a few times. This chain uses TRBV6-2 or TRBV6-3 with TRBJ1-5; perhaps TRBD1 as D (6 bases). The CDR3 consists of 14 residues. The V gene lost 5 bases and the J gene lost 1 base, with 9 bases spanning the gap. Germline CDR1 reads MNHEY; CDR2 reads SVGEGT. The CDR3 DNA is TGTGCCAGCAGTAGGGGACAAAGCAATCAGCCCCAGCATTTT. Translating gives CASSRGQSNQPQHF.

This clonotype has only a few counts. This chain connects TRBV12-3 or TRBV12-4 to TRBJ1-6; D remains ambiguous. The CDR3 has 14 residues. V dropped 3 bases and J dropped 9 bases, with 12 bases sitting between them. The CDR3 region is CASSFVPGGSPLHF. CDR3 nucleotide sequence: TGTGCCAGCAGTTTCGTCCCAGGAGGTTCACCCCTCCACTTT.

In nucleotides, the CDR3 is TGTGCCAGCAGTTACTCCGGGACAGCCTATGGCTACACCTTC. This gives the protein CASSYSGTAYGYTF. This chain connects TRBV6-2 or TRBV6-3 to TRBJ1-2; 7 bases align to TRBD1. The CDR3 has 14 amino acids. The ends lost 0 bases at V and 4 bases at J; junction bases unmatched: 2. Germline V CDR1 and CDR2: MNHEY, SVGEGT.

This clonotype was picked up one time. This chain links TRBV6-5 with TRBJ2-3; 13 positions match TRBD2. CDR1 MNHEY and CDR2 SVGAGI come from the germline V gene. The V segment lost 5 bases and the J segment 4 bases; nucleotides outside the gene matches: 6. This CDR3 contains 16 residues. The CDR3 nucleotides are TGTGCCAGCAGTAAACTAGCGGGGGGGCATTCAGATACGCAGTATTTT. Translated, it gives CASSKLAGGHSDTQYF.

The rearrangement joins TRBV7-8 to TRBJ2-5; D unresolved. The germline V and J ends were trimmed by 1 base and 1 base, with 13 bases remaining between them. Germline-derived CDR1 and CDR2 are SGHVS and FQNEAQ. The CDR3 has 16 amino acids. The chain's CDR3 is CASSLVALLLQETQYF. Here the CDR3 DNA reads TGTGCCAGCAGCTTAGTAGCCCTTCTCCTCCAAGAGACCCAGTACTTC.

This clonotype was counted only a few times. The chain has TRBV7-2 and TRBJ2-5; D not resolved. The CDR3 covers 14 residues. V was trimmed by 0 bases and J by 2 bases, leaving 7 bases between them. Germline-derived CDR1 and CDR2 are SGHTA and FQGNSA. The CDR3 protein is CASSLASRQETQYF. Written as DNA, the CDR3 is TGTGCCAGCAGCTTAGCTTCCAGGCAAGAGACCCAGTACTTC. The variable domain in full, completed from reference TRBV7-2 and TRBJ2-5, reads GAGVSQSPSNKVTEKGKDVELRCDPISGHTALYWYRQSLGQGLEFLIYFQGNSAPDKSGLPSDRFSAERTGGSVSTLTIQRTQQEDSAVYLCASSLASRQETQYFGPGTRLLVL.